Described below is a single T cell receptor (beta chain) sequence and its context. Its antigen remains unknown. The entry originates in a study of cytomegalovirus exposure and HLA in healthy donors. The V and J ends lost 1 base and 0 bases, in that order; junction bases with no gene match: 7. CDR1 and CDR2 from the germline V gene are KGHSH and LQKENI. This CDR3 has 17 residues. Study-wide findings and caveats: Rarity held for most TCR sequences, but there were some public TCRs that occurred in many donors.

With 60 Vbeta and 13 Jbeta primers, the PCR was carried out. Libraries were prepared by immunoSEQ multiplex PCR; TCRdb keeps only in-frame clonotypes and omits some of them. The sample has under 100,000 clones, about 74% seen once; the top ten hold approximately 15%. The chain employs TRBV18 and TRBJ2-3; TRBD1 matches 7 bases. Sequencing was performed on PBMCs. The TCR sequence derives from a woman in her 50s in good health and CMV-seropositive. The CDR3 coding sequence is TGTGCCAGCTCACCACGCCCGGGGACAGCAAGCACAGATACGCAGTATTTT. This sequence encodes CASSPRPGTASTDTQYF.